A selection of T cell receptor beta chains follows, all from one sample in a study of blood T cell dynamics during melanoma immunotherapy. Libraries were prepared by immunoSEQ multiplex PCR; TCRdb keeps only in-frame clonotypes and omits some of them. This repertoire shows around 10,000 clones, 75% to 85% found once; its top ten account for approximately 20%. The sequences come from blood, collected from a patient treated with checkpoint blockade. The receptors derive from a human donor with melanoma. CDR3s include the opening cysteine and the closing phenylalanine or tryptophan. The D gene is left open where the match is weak. Expanded clones are given a class, and other clones once, few, many or no size at all.

. . TRBJ2-1 TRBV25-1 CASSEYFGTLYNEQFF TGTGCCAGCAGTGAATATTTTGGGACTCTCTACAATGAGCAGTTCTTC
. . TRBJ2-2 TRBV7-3 CASSLTRLLGTGELFF TGTGCCAGCAGCTTAACCAGACTCCTCGGCACCGGGGAGCTGTTTTTT
. . TRBJ1-1 TRBV10-3 CATSPREMNTEAFF TGTGCCACCTCCCCCCGTGAAATGAACACTGAAGCTTTCTTT
TRBD2 . TRBJ2-5 TRBV5-4 CASSPRRAAGGQETQYF TGTGCCAGCAGCCCGCGAAGAGCAGCGGGGGGGCAAGAGACCCAGTACTTC
TRBD1 . TRBJ2-6 TRBV11-2 CASSRGQGVSGANVLTF TGTGCCAGCAGCCGCGGACAGGGTGTCTCTGGGGCCAACGTCCTGACTTTC
. . TRBJ1-4 TRBV6-5 CASSRRFSTNEKLFF TGTGCCAGCAGTAGACGGTTTTCGACTAATGAAAAACTGTTTTTT
. . TRBJ1-1 TRBV6-6 CASSSDSPGTEAFF TGTGCCAGCAGTTCCGACAGTCCAGGGACTGAAGCTTTCTTT
. . TRBJ1-2 TRBV6-6 CASSYSMSQGTGYTF TGTGCCAGCAGTTACTCGATGTCCCAGGGGACTGGCTACACCTTC
. . TRBJ2-3 TRBV30 CAWSVTGDTQYF TGTGCCTGGAGTGTAACCGGAGATACGCAGTATTTT
TRBD1 . TRBJ1-5 TRBV6-1 CASSVDRGPNQPQHF TGTGCCAGCAGTGTGGACAGGGGACCGAATCAGCCCCAGCATTTT
. . TRBJ2-2 TRBV29-1 CSGDPGAGGELFF TGCAGCGGGGACCCGGGGGCAGGGGGGGAGCTGTTTTTT
. few TRBJ1-2 TRBV2 CASSEKGVYGYTF TGTGCCAGCAGTGAGAAGGGGGTCTATGGCTACACCTTC
. . TRBJ2-7 TRBV19 CASSIVPGDSYEQYF TGTGCCAGTAGTATAGTCCCAGGGGACTCCTACGAGCAGTACTTC
. few TRBJ1-1 TRBV15 CATSRDRGQGEAFF TGTGCCACCAGCAGAGATCGGGGGCAGGGTGAAGCTTTCTTT
TRBD2 . TRBJ2-3 TRBV7-2 CASSLVDASGRADTQYF TGTGCCAGCAGCTTAGTAGACGCTAGCGGGAGGGCAGATACGCAGTATTTT
. . TRBJ2-2 TRBV18 CASSTERTGELFF TGTGCCAGCTCAACAGAGAGAACCGGGGAGCTGTTTTTT
. . TRBJ2-4 TRBV6-5 CASRLGPAKNIQYF TGTGCCAGCAGGCTAGGACCCGCCAAAAACATTCAGTACTTC
. . TRBJ1-2 TRBV5-1 CASSFIGAPENGYTF TGCGCCAGCAGCTTTATAGGGGCCCCGGAAAATGGCTACACCTTC
TRBD2 . TRBJ2-7 TRBV28 CASSSGLAGDEQYF TGTGCCAGCAGTTCGGGACTAGCGGGAGACGAGCAGTACTTC
. . TRBJ1-1 TRBV11-2 CASSFQSPTEAFF TGTGCCAGCAGCTTTCAGTCCCCCACTGAAGCTTTCTTT
TRBD2 . TRBJ2-5 TRBV5-4 CASRGLAGETQYF TGTGCCAGCAGGGGACTAGCGGGAGAGACCCAGTACTTC
. few TRBJ1-1 TRBV29-1 CSVAKVMNTEAFF TGCAGCGTTGCGAAAGTCATGAACACTGAAGCTTTCTTT
. once TRBJ2-1 TRBV11-1 CASSGHENEQFF TGTGCCAGCAGCGGCCACGAAAATGAGCAGTTCTTC
TRBD2 . TRBJ2-3 TRBV7-9 CASSLAEAGGEYF TGTGCCAGCAGCTTAGCGGAGGCGGGGGGGGAGTATTTT
. . TRBJ1-6 TRBV5-1 CASSLARVGNSPLHF TGCGCCAGCAGCTTGGCTAGGGTCGGTAATTCACCCCTCCACTTT
. few TRBJ1-2 TRBV29-1 CSVGGVNRLNYGYTF TGCAGCGTGGGGGGCGTAAATAGATTGAACTATGGCTACACCTTC
. . TRBJ1-1 TRBV19 CASSLSRTWSEAFF TGTGCCAGTAGTTTATCGCGGACTTGGTCTGAAGCTTTCTTT
. . TRBJ1-1 TRBV6-1 CASRRGEGPNTEAFF TGTGCCAGCAGGCGTGGGGAAGGCCCGAACACTGAAGCTTTCTTT
. . TRBJ2-1 TRBV6-5 CASSYRGYYSYNEQFF TGTGCCAGCAGTTACAGGGGGTATTACTCCTACAATGAGCAGTTCTTC